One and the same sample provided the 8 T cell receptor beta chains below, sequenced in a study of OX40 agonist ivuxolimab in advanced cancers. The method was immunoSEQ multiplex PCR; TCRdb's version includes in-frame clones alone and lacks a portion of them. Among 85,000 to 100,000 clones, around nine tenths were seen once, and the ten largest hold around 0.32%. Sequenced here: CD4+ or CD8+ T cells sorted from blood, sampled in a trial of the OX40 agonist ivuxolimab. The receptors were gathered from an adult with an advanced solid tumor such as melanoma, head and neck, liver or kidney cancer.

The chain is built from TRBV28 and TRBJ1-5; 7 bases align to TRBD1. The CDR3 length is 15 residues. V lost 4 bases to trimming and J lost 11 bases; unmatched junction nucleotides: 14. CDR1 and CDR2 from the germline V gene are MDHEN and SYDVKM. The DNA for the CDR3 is TGTGCCAGCAGTTCAGGCGGACAGGTGGGACGGGCCCAGCATTTT. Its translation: CASSSGGQVGRAQHF.

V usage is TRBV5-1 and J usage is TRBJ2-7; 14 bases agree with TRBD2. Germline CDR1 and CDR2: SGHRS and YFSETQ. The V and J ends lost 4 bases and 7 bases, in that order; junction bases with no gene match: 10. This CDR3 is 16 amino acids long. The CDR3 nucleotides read TGCGCCAGCAGCAAAAGACCGGGACTAGCGGGAGATGAGCAGTACTTC. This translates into CASSKRPGLAGDEQYF.

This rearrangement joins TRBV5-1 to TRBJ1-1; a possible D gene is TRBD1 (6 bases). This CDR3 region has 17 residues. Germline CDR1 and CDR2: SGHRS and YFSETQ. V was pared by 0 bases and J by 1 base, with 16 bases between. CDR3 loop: CASSLEALGRGNTEAFF. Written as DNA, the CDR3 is TGCGCCAGCAGCTTGGAGGCGTTGGGCAGGGGGAACACTGAAGCTTTCTTT.

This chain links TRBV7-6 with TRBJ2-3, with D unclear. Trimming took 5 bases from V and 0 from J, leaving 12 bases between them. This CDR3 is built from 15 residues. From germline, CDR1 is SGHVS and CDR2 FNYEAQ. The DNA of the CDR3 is TGTGCCAGCAGCATCTCCGGGTATAGCACAGATACGCAGTATTTT. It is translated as CASSISGYSTDTQYF.

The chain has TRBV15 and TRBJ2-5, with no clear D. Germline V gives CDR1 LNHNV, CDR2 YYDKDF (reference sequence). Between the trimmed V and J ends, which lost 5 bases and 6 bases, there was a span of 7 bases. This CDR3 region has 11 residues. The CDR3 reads CATSYEKTQYF. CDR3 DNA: TGTGCCACCAGCTACGAGAAGACCCAGTACTTC. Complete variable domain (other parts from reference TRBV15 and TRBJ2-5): DAMVIQNPRYQVTQFGKPVTLSCSQTLNHNVMYWYQQKSSQAPKLLFHYYDKDFNNEADTPDNFQSRRPNTSFCFLDIRSPGLGDTAMYLCATSYEKTQYFGPGTRLLVL.

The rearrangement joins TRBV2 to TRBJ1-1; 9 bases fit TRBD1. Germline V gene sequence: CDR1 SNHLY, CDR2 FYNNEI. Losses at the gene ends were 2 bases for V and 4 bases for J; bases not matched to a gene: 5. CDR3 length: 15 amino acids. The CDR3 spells CASSERGTGTTEAFF. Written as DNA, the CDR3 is TGTGCCAGCAGTGAACGGGGGACAGGGACCACTGAAGCTTTCTTT.

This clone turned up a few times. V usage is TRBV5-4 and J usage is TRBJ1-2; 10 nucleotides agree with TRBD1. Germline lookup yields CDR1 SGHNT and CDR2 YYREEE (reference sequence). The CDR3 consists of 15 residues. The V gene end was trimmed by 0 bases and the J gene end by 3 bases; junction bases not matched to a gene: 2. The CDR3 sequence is CASSLGTGGYYGYTF. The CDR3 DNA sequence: TGTGCCAGCAGCTTGGGGACAGGGGGATACTATGGCTACACCTTC.

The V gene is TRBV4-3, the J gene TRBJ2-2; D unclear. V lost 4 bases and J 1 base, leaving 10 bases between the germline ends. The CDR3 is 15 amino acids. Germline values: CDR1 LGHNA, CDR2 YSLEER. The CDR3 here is CASSPQAKNTGELFF. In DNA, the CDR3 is TGCGCCAGCAGCCCCCAGGCCAAGAACACCGGGGAGCTGTTTTTT.